Listed below are T cell receptor beta chains from one sample, sequenced in a study of response to subunit inactivated influenza vaccine. TCRdb reprocessed the RT-PCR reads via MiXCR and lists one record per CDR3 protein. The sample yields more than 400,000 distinct CDR3 sequences, about a tenth seen once. The specimen comprised PBMCs from blood, sampled 35 to 45 days after vaccination. The receptors shown here come from a man aged 50-59 years who received an inactivated influenza vaccine. The CDR3 runs from the conserved cysteine through the conserved F or W. A D gene is named only where the DNA matches it firmly. Size values are once, few and many counts, or a class for expanded clones, and some rows have none.

clone_size j_call v_call d_call cdr3_aa cdr3_nt
few TRBJ1-1 TRBV4-2 TRBD1 CASSQVWTGGDTEAFF TGTGCCAGCAGCCAAGTCTGGACAGGGGGGGACACTGAAGCTTTCTTT
few TRBJ1-3 TRBV12-3/TRBV12-4 - CASSLEYSGNTIYF TGTGCCAGCAGTTTGGAATACTCTGGAAACACCATATATTTT
few TRBJ1-2 TRBV12-3/TRBV12-4 - CASSARTGTNYGYTF TGTGCCAGCAGTGCTAGGACGGGAACTAACTATGGCTACACCTTC
- TRBJ1-2 TRBV7-9 - CASSLDDSFYGYTF TGTGCCAGCAGCTTAGACGACAGCTTCTATGGCTACACCTTC
- TRBJ2-7 TRBV20-1 - CSATLSYVGEQYF TGCAGTGCTACATTGTCCTACGTCGGCGAGCAGTACTTC
few TRBJ2-1 TRBV12-3/TRBV12-4 - CASSSGTVYNEQFF TGTGCCAGCAGTTCCGGGACGGTTTACAATGAGCAGTTCTTC
- TRBJ2-6 TRBV27 - CASARGTSGANVLTF TGTGCCTCCGCTAGGGGTACCTCTGGGGCCAACGTCCTGACTTTC
- TRBJ2-1 TRBV12-3/TRBV12-4 - CASRSFRREPGDNEQFF TGTGCCAGCAGGAGTTTTAGGAGGGAGCCCGGGGACAATGAGCAGTTCTTC
- TRBJ1-1 TRBV29-1 - CSVDRNTEAFF TGCAGCGTTGACAGGAACACTGAAGCTTTCTTT
- TRBJ1-5 TRBV4-3 - CASSQDVVKSNQPQHF TGCGCCAGCAGCCAAGATGTGGTTAAGAGCAATCAGCCCCAGCATTTT